The clone carrying this T cell receptor beta chain was counted only a few times. The sample belongs to a study of neoadjuvant anti-PD-1 for oral cavity cancer. For the study at large: Patients without progression received a fourth nivolumab dose around day 43, then surgical resection on days 50-56.

V was trimmed by 0 bases and J by 7 bases, leaving 18 bases between them. The CDR3 runs to 16 residues. Per germline, CDR1 LGHNT and CDR2 FRNRAP. Six replicates per PBMC sample, mostly from 480 ng of genomic DNA. Profiled with immunoSEQ multiplex PCR; TCRdb holds only in-frame clones, not every one. This sample has about 16,000 clones, with 60% to 80% found just once. This chain connects TRBV12-5 to TRBJ1-2; D gene ambiguous. The receptor's source is a person between 40 and 85 years old with oral cavity squamous cell carcinoma. Sample: PBMCs, taken before nivolumab (anti-PD-1) treatment. The DNA for the CDR3 is TGTGCTAGTGGTTTGGTACTGGCAGTCCCATTGGGTGGCTACACCTTC. Its translation: CASGLVLAVPLGGYTF.